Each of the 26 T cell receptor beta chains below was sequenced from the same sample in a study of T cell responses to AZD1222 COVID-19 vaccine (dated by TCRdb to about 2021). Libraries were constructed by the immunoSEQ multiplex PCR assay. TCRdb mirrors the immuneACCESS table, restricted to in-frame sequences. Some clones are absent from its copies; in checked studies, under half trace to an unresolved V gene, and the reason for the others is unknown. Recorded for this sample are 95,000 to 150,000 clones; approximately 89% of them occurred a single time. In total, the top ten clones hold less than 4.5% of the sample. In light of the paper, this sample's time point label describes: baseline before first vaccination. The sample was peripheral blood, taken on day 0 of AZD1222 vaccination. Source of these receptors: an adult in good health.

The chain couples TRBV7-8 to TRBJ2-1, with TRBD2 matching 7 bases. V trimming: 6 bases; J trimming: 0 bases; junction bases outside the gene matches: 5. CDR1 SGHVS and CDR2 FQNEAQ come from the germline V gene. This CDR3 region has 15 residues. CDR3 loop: CASSPGTTSYNEQFF. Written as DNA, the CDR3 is TGTGCCAGCAGTCCCGGGACTACCTCCTACAATGAGCAGTTCTTC. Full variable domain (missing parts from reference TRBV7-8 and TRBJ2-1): GAGVSQSPRYKVAKRGQDVALRCDPISGHVSLFWYQQALGQGPEFLTYFQNEAQLDKSGLPSDRFFAERPEGSVSTLKIQRTQQEDSAVYLCASSPGTTSYNEQFFGPGTRLTVL.

CDR3 loop: CASSDTTGSGTEAFF. The CDR3 DNA follows: TGTGCCAGCAGCGATACGACAGGGTCGGGCACTGAAGCTTTCTTT. The V and J genes are TRBV14 and TRBJ1-1; TRBD1 matches at 7 bases. This CDR3 comprises 15 residues. Germline assignment: CDR1 SGHDN and CDR2 FVKESK. The V gene end was trimmed by 5 bases and the J gene end by 4 bases; junction bases not matched to a gene: 10. Drawing the rest from reference TRBV14 and TRBJ1-1, the complete variable domain is EAGVTQFPSHSVIEKGQTVTLRCDPISGHDNLYWYRRVMGKEIKFLLHFVKESKQDESGMPNNRFLAERTGGTYSTLKVQPAELEDSGVYFCASSDTTGSGTEAFFGQGTRLTVV.

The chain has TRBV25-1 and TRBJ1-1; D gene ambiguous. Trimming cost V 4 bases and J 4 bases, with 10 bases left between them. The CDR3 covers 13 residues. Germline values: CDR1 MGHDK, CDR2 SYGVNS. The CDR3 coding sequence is TGTGCCAGCAGTGGAGGCTGGGGCACTGAAGCTTTCTTT. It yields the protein CASSGGWGTEAFF.

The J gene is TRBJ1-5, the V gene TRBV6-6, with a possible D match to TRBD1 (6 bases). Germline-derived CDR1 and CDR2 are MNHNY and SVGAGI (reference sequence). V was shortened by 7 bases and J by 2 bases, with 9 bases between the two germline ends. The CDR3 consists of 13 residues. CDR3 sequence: CASTAGGNQPQHF. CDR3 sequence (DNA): TGTGCCAGCACGGCAGGGGGCAATCAGCCCCAGCATTTT.

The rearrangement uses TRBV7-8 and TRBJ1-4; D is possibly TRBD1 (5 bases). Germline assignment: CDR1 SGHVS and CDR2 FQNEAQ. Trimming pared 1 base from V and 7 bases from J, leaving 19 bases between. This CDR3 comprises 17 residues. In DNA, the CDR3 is TGTGCCAGCAGCTTAGATGGGGCAGCTCTCCCTCTTGAAAAACTGTTTTTT. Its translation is CASSLDGAALPLEKLFF.

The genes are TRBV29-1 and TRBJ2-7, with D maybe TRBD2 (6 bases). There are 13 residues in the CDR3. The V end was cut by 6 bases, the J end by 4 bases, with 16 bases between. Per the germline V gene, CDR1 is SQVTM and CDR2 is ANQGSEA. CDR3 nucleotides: TGCAGCGTCGAGGGGAACGGGGGTTACGAGCAGTACTTC. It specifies CSVEGNGGYEQYF.

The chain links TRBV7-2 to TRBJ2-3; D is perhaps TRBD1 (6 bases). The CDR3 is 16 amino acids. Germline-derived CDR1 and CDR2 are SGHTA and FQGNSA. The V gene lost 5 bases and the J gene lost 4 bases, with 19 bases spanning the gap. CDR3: CASSLNTGLPADTQYF. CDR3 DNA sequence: TGTGCCAGCAGCCTAAATACAGGGTTGCCAGCAGATACGCAGTATTTT.

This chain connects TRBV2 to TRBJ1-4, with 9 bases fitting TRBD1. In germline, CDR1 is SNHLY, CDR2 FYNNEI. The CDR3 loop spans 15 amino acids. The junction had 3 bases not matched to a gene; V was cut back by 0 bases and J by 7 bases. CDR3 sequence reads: CASSEATGGREKLFF. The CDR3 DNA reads TGTGCCAGCAGTGAAGCGACAGGGGGGCGTGAAAAACTGTTTTTT.

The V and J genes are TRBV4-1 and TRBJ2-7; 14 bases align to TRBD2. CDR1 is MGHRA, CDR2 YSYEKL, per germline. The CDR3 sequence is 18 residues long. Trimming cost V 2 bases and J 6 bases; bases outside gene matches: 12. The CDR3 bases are TGCGCCAGCAGCCAAAGACTAGCGGGGGGGCGAGGGGTTGGCGAGCAGTACTTC. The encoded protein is CASSQRLAGGRGVGEQYF.

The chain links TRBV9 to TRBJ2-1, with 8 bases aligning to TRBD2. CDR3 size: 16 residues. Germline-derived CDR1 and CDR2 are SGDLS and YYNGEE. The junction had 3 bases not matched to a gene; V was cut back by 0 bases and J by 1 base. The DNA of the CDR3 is TGTGCCAGCAGCGTAGCCCAGCGGGGGTCCTACAATGAGCAGTTCTTC. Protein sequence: CASSVAQRGSYNEQFF.

CDR3 loop: CASSRGTGGNQPQHF. CDR3 nucleotide sequence: TGTGCCAGCAGCCGAGGAACAGGGGGCAATCAGCCCCAGCATTTT. This chain uses TRBV7-9 with TRBJ1-5; 7 bases match TRBD1. The CDR3 spans 15 residues. The trim removed 5 bases at V and 2 bases at J, leaving 6 bases unmatched. The germline V gene encodes CDR1 SEHNR and CDR2 FQNEAQ (reference sequence).

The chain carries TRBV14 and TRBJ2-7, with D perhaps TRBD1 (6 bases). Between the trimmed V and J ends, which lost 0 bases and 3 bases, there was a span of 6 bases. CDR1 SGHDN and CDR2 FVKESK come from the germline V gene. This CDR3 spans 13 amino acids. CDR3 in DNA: TGTGCCAGCAGCCAAGACAGGGGCTACGAGCAGTACTTC. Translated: CASSQDRGYEQYF.

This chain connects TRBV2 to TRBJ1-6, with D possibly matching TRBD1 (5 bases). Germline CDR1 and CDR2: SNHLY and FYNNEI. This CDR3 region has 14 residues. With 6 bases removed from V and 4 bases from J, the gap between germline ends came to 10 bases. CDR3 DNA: TGTGCCAGCAGGAAGACAGATTATAATTCACCCCTCCACTTT. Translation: CASRKTDYNSPLHF.

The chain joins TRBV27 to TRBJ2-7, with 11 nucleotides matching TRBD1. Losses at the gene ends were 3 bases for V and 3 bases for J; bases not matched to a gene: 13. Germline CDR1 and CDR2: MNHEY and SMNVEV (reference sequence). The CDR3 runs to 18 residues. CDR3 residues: CASSFLPRGTGGYYEQYF. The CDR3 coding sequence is TGTGCCAGCAGTTTCCTACCCCGCGGGACAGGGGGGTACTACGAGCAGTACTTC.

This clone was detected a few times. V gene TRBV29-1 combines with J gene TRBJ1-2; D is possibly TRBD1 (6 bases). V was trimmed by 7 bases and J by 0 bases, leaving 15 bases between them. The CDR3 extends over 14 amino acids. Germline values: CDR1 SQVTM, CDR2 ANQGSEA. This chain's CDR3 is CSARLGAANYGYTF. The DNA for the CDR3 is TGCAGCGCCCGGTTGGGGGCGGCTAACTATGGCTACACCTTC. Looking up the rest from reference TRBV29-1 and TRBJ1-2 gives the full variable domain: SAVISQKPSRDICQRGTSLTIQCQVDSQVTMMFWYRQQPGQSLTLIATANQGSEATYESGFVIDKFPISRPNLTFSTLTVSNMSPEDSSIYLCSARLGAANYGYTFGSGTRLTVV.

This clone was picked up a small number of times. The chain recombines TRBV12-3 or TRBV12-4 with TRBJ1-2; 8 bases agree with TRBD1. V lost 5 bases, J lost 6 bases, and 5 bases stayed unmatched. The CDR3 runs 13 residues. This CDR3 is CASSARTGNGYTF. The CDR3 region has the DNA TGTGCCAGCAGTGCCCGGACAGGGAATGGCTACACCTTC.

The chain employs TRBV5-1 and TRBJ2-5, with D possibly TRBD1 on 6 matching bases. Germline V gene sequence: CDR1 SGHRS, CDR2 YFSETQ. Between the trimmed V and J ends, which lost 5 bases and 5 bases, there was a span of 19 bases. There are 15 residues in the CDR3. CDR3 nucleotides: TGCGCCAGCAGTACCCCAGACAGGTATCCGGAGACCCAGTACTTC. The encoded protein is CASSTPDRYPETQYF.

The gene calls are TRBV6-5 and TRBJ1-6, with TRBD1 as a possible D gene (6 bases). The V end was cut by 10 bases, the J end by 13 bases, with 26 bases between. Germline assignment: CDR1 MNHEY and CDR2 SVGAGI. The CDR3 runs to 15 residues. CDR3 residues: CAIYPLGGDPSPLHF. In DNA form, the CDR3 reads TGTGCCATTTACCCCCTCGGGGGCGATCCGTCCCCCCTCCACTTT.

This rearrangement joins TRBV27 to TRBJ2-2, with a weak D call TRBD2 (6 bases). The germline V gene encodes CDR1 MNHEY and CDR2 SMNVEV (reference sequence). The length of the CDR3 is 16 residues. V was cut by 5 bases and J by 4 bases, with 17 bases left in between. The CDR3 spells CASSPRLETGTGELFF. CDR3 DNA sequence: TGTGCCAGCAGTCCGCGACTAGAGACGGGCACCGGGGAGCTGTTTTTT.

The CDR3 nucleotides read TGTGCCAGTAGTATAGATGGCGTGGGCGGGGCCCCCTACGAGCAGTACTTC. It translates to CASSIDGVGGAPYEQYF. The chain recombines TRBV19 with TRBJ2-7; D is possibly TRBD2 (6 bases). The CDR3 sequence is 17 residues long. Germline V gives CDR1 LNHDA, CDR2 SQIVND (reference sequence). The V end was cut by 0 bases, the J end by 2 bases, with 17 bases between. Full variable domain (remainder filled in from reference TRBV19 and TRBJ2-7): DGGITQSPKYLFRKEGQNVTLSCEQNLNHDAMYWYRQDPGQGLRLIYYSQIVNDFQKGDIAEGYSVSREKKESFPLTVTSAQKNPTAFYLCASSIDGVGGAPYEQYFGPGTRLTVT.

CDR3 DNA: TGCGCCAGCAGCCCCTACCCTCAGGGGAGGGAGACCCAGTACTTC. Amino acids: CASSPYPQGRETQYF. This chain joins TRBV5-1 and TRBJ2-5, with D perhaps being TRBD1 or TRBD2 (6 bases each). Germline lookup yields CDR1 SGHRS and CDR2 YFSETQ. This CDR3 is built from 15 residues. V lost 4 bases and J 5 bases, leaving 18 bases between the germline ends.

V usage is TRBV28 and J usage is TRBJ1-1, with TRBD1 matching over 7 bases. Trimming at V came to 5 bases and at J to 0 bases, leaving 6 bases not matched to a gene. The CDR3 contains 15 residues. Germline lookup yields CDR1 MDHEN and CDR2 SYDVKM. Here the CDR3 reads CASSNRGWVNTEAFF. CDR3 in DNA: TGTGCCAGCAGTAACAGGGGATGGGTGAACACTGAAGCTTTCTTT.

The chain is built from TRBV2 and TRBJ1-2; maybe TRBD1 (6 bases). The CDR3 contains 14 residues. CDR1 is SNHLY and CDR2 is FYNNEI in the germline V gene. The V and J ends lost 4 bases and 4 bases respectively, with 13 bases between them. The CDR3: CASSAQGPGYGYTF. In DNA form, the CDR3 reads TGTGCCAGCAGTGCGCAGGGGCCAGGCTATGGCTACACCTTC.

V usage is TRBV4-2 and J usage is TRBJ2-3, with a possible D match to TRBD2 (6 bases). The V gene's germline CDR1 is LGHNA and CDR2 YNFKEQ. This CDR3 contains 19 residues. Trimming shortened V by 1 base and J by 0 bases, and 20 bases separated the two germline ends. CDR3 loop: CASSQVGARASVSTDTQYF. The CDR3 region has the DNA TGTGCCAGCAGCCAAGTGGGAGCCCGGGCTAGCGTAAGCACAGATACGCAGTATTTT.

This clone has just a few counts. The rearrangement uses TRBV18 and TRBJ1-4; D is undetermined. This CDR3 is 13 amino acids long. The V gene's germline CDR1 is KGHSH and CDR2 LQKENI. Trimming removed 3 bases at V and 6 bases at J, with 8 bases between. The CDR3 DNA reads TGTGCCAGCTCACCTAGGCGAGATGAAAAACTGTTTTTT. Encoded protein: CASSPRRDEKLFF.

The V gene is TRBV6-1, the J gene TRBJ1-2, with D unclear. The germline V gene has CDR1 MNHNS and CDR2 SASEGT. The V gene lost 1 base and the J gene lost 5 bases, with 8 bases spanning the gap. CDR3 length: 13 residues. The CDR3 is CASSEVSGYGYTF. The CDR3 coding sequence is TGTGCCAGCAGTGAAGTTTCGGGGTATGGCTACACCTTC.